This TCR beta chain comes out of a study of blood T cell repertoires in COVID-19. Germline CDR1 and CDR2: SEHNR and FQNEAQ (reference sequence). Trimming removed 5 bases from V and 0 bases from J; junction bases left unmatched: 3. The CDR3 totals 15 residues. Profiling relied on immunoSEQ multiplex PCR, and the TCRdb table lists in-frame clones only, not all of them. This table has 180,000 or so clones, about 83% appearing once. Sequenced sample: peripheral blood. This sequence was found in a middle-aged man who had recovered from COVID-19. The chain uses TRBV7-9 and TRBJ2-3, with TRBD2 identical over 9 bases. The CDR3, as DNA: TGTGCCAGCAGCGTGACTAGCGGAAGCACAGATACGCAGTATTTT. This codes for CASSVTSGSTDTQYF.